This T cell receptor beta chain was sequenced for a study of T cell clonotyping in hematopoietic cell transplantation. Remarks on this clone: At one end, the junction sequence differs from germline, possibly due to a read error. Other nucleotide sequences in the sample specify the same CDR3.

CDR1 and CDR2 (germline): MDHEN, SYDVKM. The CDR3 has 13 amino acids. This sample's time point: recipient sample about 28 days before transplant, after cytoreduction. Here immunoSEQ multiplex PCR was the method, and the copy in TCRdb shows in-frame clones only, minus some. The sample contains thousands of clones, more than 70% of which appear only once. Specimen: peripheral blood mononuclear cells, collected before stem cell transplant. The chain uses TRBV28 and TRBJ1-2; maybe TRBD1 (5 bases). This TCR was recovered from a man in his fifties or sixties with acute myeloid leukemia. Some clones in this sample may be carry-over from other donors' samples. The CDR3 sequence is CASRRQNPYGYTF. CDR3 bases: TGTGCCAGCAGGAGACAGAACCCCTATGGCTACACTTTC.